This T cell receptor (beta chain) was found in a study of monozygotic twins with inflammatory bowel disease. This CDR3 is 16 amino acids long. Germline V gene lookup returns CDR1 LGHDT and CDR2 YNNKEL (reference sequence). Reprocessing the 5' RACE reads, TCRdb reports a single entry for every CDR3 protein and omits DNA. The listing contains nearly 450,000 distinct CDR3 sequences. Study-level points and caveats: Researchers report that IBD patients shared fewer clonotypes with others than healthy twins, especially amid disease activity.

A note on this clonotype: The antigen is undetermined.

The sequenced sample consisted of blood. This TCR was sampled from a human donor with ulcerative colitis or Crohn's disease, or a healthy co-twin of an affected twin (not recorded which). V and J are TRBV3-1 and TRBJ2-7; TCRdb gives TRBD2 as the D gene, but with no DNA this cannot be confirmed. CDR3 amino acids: CASSQAAGRSSYEQYF.